The following is a TCR beta chain sequence with its context. This sample is part of a study of blood T cell repertoires in COVID-19. Study details: The United States, Italy and Spain were the sources of the acute and convalescent COVID-19 samples. T cells, B-cell-depleted T cells, or PBMCs supplied cDNA or gDNA.

Authors' processing steps: Using reference gene primer amplification, nucleated cell counts were estimated. Assay: immunoSEQ multiplex PCR; the TCRdb copy retains only in-frame clones and omits some. Clone size and V and J calls were adopted from that table, with D and trimming inferred from the DNA. The sample includes about 30,000 clones, 88% of them seen just once. V was trimmed by 2 bases and J by 6 bases, leaving 10 bases between them. In germline, CDR1 is GTSNPN, CDR2 SVGIG (reference sequence). The CDR3 sequence is 12 residues long. This receptor was identified in a human donor in a cohort sampled during active COVID-19. The V call is TRBV30, the J call TRBJ1-1; no clear D. Input material: peripheral blood. CDR3: CAWSPGGAEAFF. Here the CDR3 DNA reads TGTGCCTGGAGTCCCGGCGGGGCTGAAGCTTTCTTT.